This T cell receptor (beta chain) appears in the sequencing data of a study of vaccination effects on CD4 cells after COVID-19. On the study more broadly: BNT162b2 vaccine or mRNA-1273 vaccine was given to participants in two doses.

Sequenced by immunoSEQ multiplex PCR; TCRdb stores in-frame clones only, minus some. The sample lists about 73,000 clones, roughly 74% occurring once. The V end was cut by 3 bases, the J end by 0 bases, with 5 bases between. The CDR3 runs 13 residues. Germline V gives CDR1 LGHNA, CDR2 YSLEER. Overall study results and limits: Clones induced by infection and by vaccine showed marked clonal contraction late after vaccination.

Details on this clone: Its antigen is unknown.

Under the ViraFEST assay, PBMC were stimulated with viral peptide pools so that antigen-specific CD4+ T cells expanded. Sequencing was performed afterwards. Cultured cells yielded isolated CD4+ T cells after about ten days. Recipients of the vaccine had no prior SARS-CoV-2 infection and negative nucleocapsid antibodies. This clonotype originated in a human donor who received a COVID-19 vaccine. Specimen: CD4+ T cells from PBMCs cultured with HCoV-NL63 spike peptides, collected before COVID-19 vaccination. The rearrangement links TRBV4-3 to TRBJ1-1, with D unclear. Written as DNA, the CDR3 is TGCGCCAGCAGCCATGGGGTGAACACTGAAGCTTTCTTT. Protein product: CASSHGVNTEAFF.